Below, 21 T cell receptor beta chains from the same sample are listed, as sequenced in a study of T cell responses to AZD1222 COVID-19 vaccine (dated by TCRdb to 2020 to 2022). Explained via the paper, the time point label denotes: about 28 days (+/-7) after the second vaccine dose. Libraries were built with the immunoSEQ multiplex PCR assay. Imported from immuneACCESS, the table was reduced by TCRdb to in-frame sequences with V and J called. These copies leave out some clones; in studies compared against another copy, an unresolved V gene accounts for under half, and the cause of the remainder is not known. Here the sample has some 200,000 clones; 90% to 95% occur a single time. The top ten constitute roughly 0.99% of the sample. This specimen was peripheral blood, taken 28 days after the second AZD1222 dose. These receptors were obtained from an adult who received the AZD1222 COVID-19 vaccine.

This chain uses TRBV4-1 with TRBJ1-1, with D perhaps TRBD1 (5 bases). Per germline, CDR1 MGHRA and CDR2 YSYEKL. The CDR3 runs 14 residues. Trimming took off 2 bases at V and 0 bases at J, with 7 bases between the two ends. The CDR3 DNA is TGCGCCAGCAGCCAAAGGGGACTGAACACTGAAGCTTTCTTT. It is translated as CASSQRGLNTEAFF.

The chain combines TRBV6-1 with TRBJ1-2; TRBD1 might be the D (5 bases). Germline V gene lookup returns CDR1 MNHNS and CDR2 SASEGT. Deletions cut 2 bases from V and 6 bases from J, with 10 bases between. This CDR3 spans 13 amino acids. The chain's CDR3 is CASSERGVDGYTF. The CDR3 DNA sequence: TGTGCCAGCAGTGAAAGGGGAGTTGATGGCTACACCTTC.

The V gene is TRBV7-9, the J gene TRBJ1-6; unclear D gene. Germline assignment: CDR1 SEHNR and CDR2 FQNEAQ (reference sequence). There are 15 residues in the CDR3. V gave up 2 bases and J gave up 7 bases, with 12 bases separating them. The CDR3 loop reads CASSLSMTPNSPLHF. CDR3 DNA: TGTGCCAGCAGCTTATCGATGACACCGAATTCACCCCTCCACTTT.

The V gene is TRBV20-1, the J gene TRBJ1-5, with D possibly TRBD1 on 5 matching bases. The germline V and J ends were trimmed by 3 bases and 4 bases, with 10 bases remaining between them. This CDR3 contains 13 residues. Germline CDR1 reads DFQATT; CDR2 reads SNEGSKA (reference sequence). CDR3 DNA sequence: TGCAGTGCTAGTCCAGGGAATAATCAGCCCCAGCATTTT. Amino acids: CSASPGNNQPQHF.

The chain has TRBV3-1 (or the pseudogene TRBV3-2) and TRBJ1-2; possible D gene TRBD1, 6 bases. Trimming stripped 3 bases from V and 7 bases from J, with 12 bases between. Germline V CDR1 and CDR2: LGHDT, YNNKEL (reference sequence). The CDR3 contains 13 residues. Written as DNA, the CDR3 is TGTGCCAGCAGCCACCAGGGGAGAGGTGGCTACACCTTC. It translates to CASSHQGRGGYTF.

The rearrangement links TRBV9 to TRBJ2-5; TRBD1 aligns across 10 bases. The CDR3 totals 18 residues. CDR1 is SGDLS, CDR2 YYNGEE, per germline. The V and J ends lost 0 bases and 4 bases, in that order; junction bases with no gene match: 12. CDR3 DNA sequence: TGTGCCAGCAGCGTAGGGATAAACGGACAGGGGGGTCGAGAGACCCAGTACTTC. Its translation: CASSVGINGQGGRETQYF.

This clone has a single count. The rearrangement joins TRBV2 to TRBJ1-4; no reliable D call. The V end lost 7 bases, the J end lost 0 bases, and 12 bases lay between the germline ends. This CDR3 comprises 15 residues. Germline V gives CDR1 SNHLY, CDR2 FYNNEI. CDR3 in amino acids: CASKRESTTNEKLFF. The CDR3, as DNA: TGTGCCAGCAAACGGGAGTCAACAACTAATGAAAAACTGTTTTTT.

The chain couples TRBV6-2 or TRBV6-3 to TRBJ2-1; 7 bases are shared with TRBD1. Trimming cost V 6 bases and J 6 bases; bases outside gene matches: 5. The CDR3 contains 13 residues. Germline lookup yields CDR1 MNHEY and CDR2 SVGEGT. This chain's CDR3 is CASSTPGGNEQFF. DNA of the CDR3: TGTGCCAGCAGCACCCCAGGGGGCAATGAGCAGTTCTTC.

V usage is TRBV2 and J usage is TRBJ1-5, with a tentative D call TRBD1 (5 bases). Germline CDR1 is SNHLY and CDR2 is FYNNEI. The V gene lost 5 bases and the J gene lost 1 base, with 12 bases spanning the gap. The CDR3 has 15 residues. The CDR3 coding sequence is TGTGCCAGCAGTCATCGGGGGGACAGCAATCAGCCCCAGCATTTT. Translated, it gives CASSHRGDSNQPQHF.

The chain uses TRBV27 and TRBJ1-5, with D unresolved. Trimming cost V 6 bases and J 5 bases, with 11 bases left between them. Germline-derived CDR1 and CDR2 are MNHEY and SMNVEV (reference sequence). The CDR3 sequence is 13 residues long. CDR3 amino acids: CASRNGEDQPQHF. CDR3 DNA sequence: TGTGCCAGCAGGAACGGGGAGGATCAGCCCCAGCATTTT.

V gene TRBV9 combines with J gene TRBJ1-6; D is uncertain. CDR3 length: 14 amino acids. Trimming left V 2 bases short and J 9 bases short, with 12 bases between. From germline, CDR1 is SGDLS and CDR2 YYNGEE. CDR3 region: CASSVGQSSSPLHF. The CDR3 bases are TGTGCCAGCAGCGTCGGCCAAAGCAGTTCACCCCTCCACTTT. The variable domain in full, completed from reference TRBV9 and TRBJ1-6, reads DSGVTQTPKHLITATGQRVTLRCSPRSGDLSVYWYQQSLDQGLQFLIQYYNGEERAKGNILERFSAQQFPDLHSELNLSSLELGDSALYFCASSVGQSSSPLHFGNGTRLTVT.

The chain couples TRBV6-5 to TRBJ1-5; 11 bases map to TRBD1. The V gene end was trimmed by 0 bases and the J gene end by 5 bases; junction bases not matched to a gene: 3. The CDR3 length is 16 residues. Germline V gene lookup returns CDR1 MNHEY and CDR2 SVGAGI. The CDR3 DNA is TGTGCCAGCAGTTACTCCGGGACAGGGGGGCATCAGCCCCAGCATTTT. It yields the protein CASSYSGTGGHQPQHF.

CDR3 protein: CASSRDRLYNEQFF. The CDR3 DNA reads as TGCGCCAGCAGCCGGGACAGGCTTTACAATGAGCAGTTCTTC. The V call is TRBV10-1, the J call TRBJ2-1; 8 nucleotides line up with TRBD1. V was clipped by 6 bases and J by 4 bases; unmatched bases: 5. The CDR3 extends over 14 amino acids. Germline V CDR1 and CDR2: WNHNN, SYGVQD (reference sequence).

The rearrangement links TRBV18 to TRBJ1-2; D may be TRBD1 (5 bases). Trimming took off 2 bases at V and 0 bases at J, with 19 bases between the two ends. The length of the CDR3 is 18 residues. Germline CDR1 is KGHSH and CDR2 is LQKENI. CDR3 residues: CASSPSGGGGSANYGYTF. CDR3 sequence (DNA): TGTGCCAGCTCACCATCCGGGGGAGGAGGGTCTGCTAACTATGGCTACACCTTC.

The rearrangement joins TRBV11-3 to TRBJ2-2; TRBD1 is a possible D gene (7 bases). Germline CDR1 and CDR2: SGHNT and YENEEA. V lost 7 bases and J lost 0, with 12 bases in between. The CDR3 spans 15 residues. The CDR3 loop reads CASTQGGPNTGELFF. The CDR3 DNA reads as TGTGCCAGCACCCAGGGGGGCCCGAACACCGGGGAGCTGTTTTTT.

The rearrangement uses TRBV5-6 and TRBJ1-1, with a tentative D call TRBD1 (6 bases). Looked up from germline, CDR1 is SGHDT and CDR2 is YYEEEE. The CDR3 runs 11 residues. V lost 4 bases, J lost 11 bases, and 12 bases lay in between. The CDR3 region is CASSSQGSAFF. As DNA, the CDR3 is TGTGCCAGCAGCAGCCAGGGGAGTGCTTTCTTT.

This rearrangement joins TRBV5-1 to TRBJ2-2; TRBD1 matches 8 bases. The trim removed 3 bases at V and 6 bases at J, leaving 7 bases unmatched. The germline CDR1 and CDR2 sequences are SGHRS and YFSETQ. The CDR3 runs to 15 residues. This chain's CDR3 is CASSSAGGQAGELFF. Written as DNA, the CDR3 is TGCGCCAGCAGCTCGGCAGGGGGACAGGCCGGGGAGCTGTTTTTT.

The chain combines TRBV25-1 with TRBJ1-4, with D possibly matching TRBD1 (5 bases). In germline, CDR1 is MGHDK, CDR2 SYGVNS. V was shortened by 7 bases and J by 8 bases, with 17 bases between the two germline ends. The CDR3 is 14 amino acids. The CDR3 reads CASTTAGGGEKLFF. The CDR3 coding sequence is TGTGCCAGCACCACCGCCGGGGGGGGAGAAAAACTGTTTTTT.

The chain couples TRBV18 to TRBJ1-5; TRBD1 is a possible D gene (5 bases). The CDR3 loop spans 16 amino acids. Trimming took off 2 bases at V and 7 bases at J, with 18 bases between the two ends. Germline CDR1 KGHSH, CDR2 LQKENI. The CDR3 protein is CASSPFEGRAGQPQHF. The DNA for the CDR3 is TGTGCCAGCTCACCATTTGAAGGCAGGGCTGGCCAGCCCCAGCATTTT.

This clone was seen once. J is TRBJ1-6 and V is TRBV7-2; TRBD1 matches 9 bases. V lost 5 bases to trimming and J lost 5 bases; unmatched junction nucleotides: 4. This CDR3 spans 15 amino acids. The germline V gene encodes CDR1 SGHTA and CDR2 FQGNSA. In DNA, the CDR3 is TGTGCCAGCAGCCGGGACAGGGCCAATAATTCACCCCTCCACTTT. The encoded protein is CASSRDRANNSPLHF.

The sample holds one count of this clone. The chain employs TRBV28 and TRBJ2-7, with TRBD1 identical over 10 bases. This CDR3 is built from 14 residues. V trimming: 8 bases; J trimming: 3 bases; junction bases outside the gene matches: 7. Germline loops: CDR1 MDHEN, CDR2 SYDVKM. CDR3 amino acids: CASLEDRGNYEQYF. CDR3 nucleotides: TGTGCCAGCCTGGAGGACAGGGGGAACTACGAGCAGTACTTC.